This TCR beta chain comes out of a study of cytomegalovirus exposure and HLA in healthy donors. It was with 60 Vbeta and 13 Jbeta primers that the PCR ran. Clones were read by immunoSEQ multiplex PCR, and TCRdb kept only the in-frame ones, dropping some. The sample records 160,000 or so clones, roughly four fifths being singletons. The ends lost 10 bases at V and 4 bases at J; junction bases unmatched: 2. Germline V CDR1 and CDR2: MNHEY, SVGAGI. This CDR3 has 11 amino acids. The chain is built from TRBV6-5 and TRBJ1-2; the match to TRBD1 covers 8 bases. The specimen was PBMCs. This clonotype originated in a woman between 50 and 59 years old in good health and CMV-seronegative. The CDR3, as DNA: TGTGCCACCGGACAGGGCTATGGCTACACCTTC. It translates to CATGQGYGYTF.